The 7 T cell receptor beta chains presented below share a single source sample, sequenced in a study of blood T cell repertoires in COVID-19. Generated by immunoSEQ multiplex PCR, the TCRdb table keeps only in-frame clones and is missing some. In the table there are roughly 26,000 clones, approximately 94% of which are singletons. Sequencing was performed on peripheral blood. The receptors derive from a human donor with active COVID-19. The donor label of this sample is uncertain.

The genes are TRBV7-2 and TRBJ2-1; perhaps TRBD2 as D (5 bases). The CDR3 runs to 17 residues. Germline lookup yields CDR1 SGHTA and CDR2 FQGNSA. V lost 3 bases, J lost 7 bases, and 22 bases lay in between. The CDR3 DNA sequence: TGTGCCAGCAGCTTCGGTCTGGGAGCGGTCCCTAAAAATGAGCAGTTCTTC. It is translated as CASSFGLGAVPKNEQFF.

This clone is a singleton in its sample. The chain links TRBV18 to TRBJ1-6; D possibly corresponds to TRBD1 (6 bases). Germline-derived CDR1 and CDR2 are KGHSH and LQKENI. V lost 3 bases to trimming and J lost 6 bases, with 12 bases between them. The CDR3 runs to 15 residues. The CDR3 bases are TGTGCCAGCTCACCCAACAGGGACCTTAATTCACCCCTCCACTTT. It encodes CASSPNRDLNSPLHF. The full variable domain, with the rest looked up from reference TRBV18 and TRBJ1-6, is NAGVMQNPRHLVRRRGQEARLRCSPMKGHSHVYWYRQLPEEGLKFMVYLQKENIIDESGMPKERFSAEFPKEGPSILRIQQVVRGDSAAYFCASSPNRDLNSPLHFGNGTRLTVT.

The chain has TRBV6-2 or TRBV6-3 and TRBJ1-4, with 7 bases aligning to TRBD1. V lost 6 bases, J lost 6 bases, and 19 bases stayed unmatched. Germline V gene data show CDR1 as MNHEY and CDR2 as SVGEGT. This CDR3 region has 18 residues. The CDR3 DNA reads as TGTGCCAGCAGCCGACGCACAGGGGCCGGAGGCCAAGATGAAAAACTGTTTTTT. Protein product: CASSRRTGAGGQDEKLFF.

This clone was counted once. The V call is TRBV6-6, the J call TRBJ2-1, with TRBD2 as a possible D gene (6 bases). CDR3 size: 16 residues. CDR1 and CDR2 from the germline V gene are MNHNY and SVGAGI (reference sequence). V dropped 6 bases and J dropped 0 bases, with 15 bases sitting between them. As DNA, the CDR3 is TGTGCCAGCAGGCCTCTAGCGAGCAGCTCCTACAATGAGCAGTTCTTC. As protein: CASRPLASSSYNEQFF.

CDR3 sequence (DNA): TGTGCCAGCAGCTACACCGACAGCGTCGGCCAGCCCCAGCATTTT. This encodes CASSYTDSVGQPQHF. The chain links TRBV6-5 to TRBJ1-5; D might be TRBD1 (5 bases). The CDR3 contains 15 residues. From germline, CDR1 is MNHEY and CDR2 SVGAGI. Trimming took 6 bases from V and 7 from J, leaving 19 bases between them.

The chain uses TRBV28 and TRBJ2-3, with D maybe TRBD2 (6 bases). This CDR3 is built from 16 residues. Per the germline V gene, CDR1 is MDHEN and CDR2 is SYDVKM. Trimming took 4 bases from V and 2 from J, leaving 16 bases between them. DNA of the CDR3: TGTGCCAGCAGTTCCCCGGGGGTCGGTAACACAGATACGCAGTATTTT. The encoded protein is CASSSPGVGNTDTQYF.

The genes are TRBV24-1 and TRBJ2-5; D possibly corresponds to TRBD2 (6 bases). The CDR3 runs to 18 residues. Trimming took off 0 bases at V and 7 bases at J, with 23 bases between the two ends. Germline V gives CDR1 KGHDR, CDR2 SFDVKD. This CDR3 reads CATSDLRPCQRLGGTQYF. CDR3 DNA sequence: TGTGCCACCAGTGATTTGAGGCCTTGTCAGCGGCTCGGGGGGACCCAGTACTTC.